This T cell receptor (beta chain) was found in a study of beta chain features in type 1 diabetes (dated by TCRdb to 2017 to 2018). Looking at the study overall: No differences in mean age, gender distribution, total cell number or subset yield were found between patients and healthy donors. Across all samples, around 99 million sorted cells were examined, and cell number per subset correlated strongly with RNA yield. Regulatory and stem cell-like memory subsets were obtained from only 8 patients and roughly eight healthy donors, while naive and central memory subsets were obtained from all 28 donors. The study compared the TCRB repertoires of sorted circulating CD4+ T cell subsets in recently diagnosed type 1 diabetes patients with those in matched healthy donors. Overall study results and their limits: Only small numbers of individuals were included in the HLA sub-analyses, which left unresolved whether HLA type had any influence on TCRB rearrangement. Naive, central memory and regulatory TCRB repertoires appeared to be more alike among patients than among healthy donors. A moderate but significant shortening of TCRB CDR3 length was observed in type 1 diabetes patients in all four CD4+ subsets. Because cDNA was sequenced instead of genomic DNA, activated cells with high expression could be over-represented, although the groups did not differ in activation or CD3 levels. At VDJ recombination sites, type 1 diabetes patients had fewer insertions and more deleted nucleotides, which implies abnormalities in thymic rearrangement. PCR may preferentially amplify shorter templates, but because patient and control samples were amplified and corrected together, any resulting skew would affect both groups equally.

Each donor gave one peripheral blood draw, averaging approximately 0.12 L, which was collected into heparinised tubes. Using a panel that included CD45RO, CCR7, CD25, CD127, CD95 and CD27, naive, central memory, regulatory and stem cell-like memory CD4+ T cells were sorted on a BD FACSAria II. All sorted populations exceeded 95% purity. PBMCs were isolated immediately by Lymphoprep density gradient centrifugation and stained directly without culture. So that batch effects would be minimized, each experiment stained and sorted samples in pairs, pairing one healthy donor with one patient. Taken from cysteine to phenylalanine, the CDR3 has 14 residues. Here the CDR3 DNA is all that survives: 42 bases in frame from base 1. Trimming takes 2 bases off V and 2 bases off J; junction bases not matched to a gene: 1. The CDR1 and CDR2 encoded by the germline V gene are MNHEY and SVGAGI. This clone appeared a single time. Its specific antigen is unknown. No qualities accompany the bases; no much larger clone lies one base away.

The entire isolated RNA was reverse transcribed using the High Capacity cDNA Reverse Transcription Kit, and thus expressed TCRB transcripts were sequenced. Deep immunoSEQ sequencing was performed on naive, central memory and regulatory T cell samples, with an average of approximately 4 million total reads per sample. Sorted cells were lysed in RLT buffer, and RNA was extracted using DNase-treated RNeasy Micro or Mini kits according to cell number. Each cell subset was processed on its own to prevent cross-contamination, while patient and healthy donor samples were processed together. The immunoSEQ multiplex PCR was used to amplify TCRB sequences from cDNA, yielding 87-bp fragments that span the CDR3 region. Sequencing of the amplicons was performed on the Illumina HiSeq platform. The authors' pipeline ran thus. PCR bias was computationally corrected using synthetic template baselines, reads within Hamming distance 2 were collapsed, and singletons that could not be merged were discarded. Reads were aligned against IMGT to assign V, D and J genes, CDR3 length and insertions or deletions at six rearrangement sites. Clonotype counts were normalized to sorted cell number within each subset before computing true diversity and Gini coefficients with the tcR R package. The overlap coefficient, calculated on TCRB nucleotide sequences, was used to quantify repertoire sharing. The immuneACCESS repertoire file appears here via TCRdb, limited to in-frame rearrangements. These files lack a portion of the clones; in checked studies, under half of the deficit traces to unresolved V genes, and the cause of the others is not known. The V and J calls and clone size are taken from that table; D and trimming were inferred from the DNA. For this sample there are 150,000 to 200,000 clones; roughly 9% appear just once. The ten largest clones represent 0.7% of the sample.

The clonotype was recovered from a woman in her twenties or thirties with type 1 diabetes. This sequence uses TRBV6-5 and TRBJ1-1; 8 of the junction bases match TRBD1. Sequencing was performed on central memory CD4+ T cells from blood. The DNA reads as follows: TGTGCCAGCAGTTACGGGACAGGAAACACTGAAGCTTTCTTT. It translates to CASSYGTGNTEAFF.